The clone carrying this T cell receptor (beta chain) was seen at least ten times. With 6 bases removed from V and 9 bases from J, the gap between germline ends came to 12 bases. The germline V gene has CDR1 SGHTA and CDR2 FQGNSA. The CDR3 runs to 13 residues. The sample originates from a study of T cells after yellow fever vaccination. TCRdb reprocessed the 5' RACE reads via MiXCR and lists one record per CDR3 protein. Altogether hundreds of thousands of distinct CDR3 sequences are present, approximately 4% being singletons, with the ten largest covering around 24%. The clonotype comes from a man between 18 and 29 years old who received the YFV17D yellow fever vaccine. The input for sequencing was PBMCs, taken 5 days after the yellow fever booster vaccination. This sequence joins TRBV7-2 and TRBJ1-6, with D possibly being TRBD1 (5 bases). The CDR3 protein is CASRLEQGSPLHF. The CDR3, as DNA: TGTGCCAGCAGACTTGAGCAGGGTTCACCCCTCCACTTT.